The rows below give T cell receptor beta chains drawn from one sample of a study of PD-1 blockade in classical Hodgkin lymphoma. TCRdb's table, derived via immunoSEQ multiplex PCR, lists solely in-frame clones and lacks some. This sample has 40,000 to 65,000 clones, with roughly 80% found just once. Sequencing used peripheral blood mononuclear cells (PBMCs), obtained at baseline. These receptor sequences come from a human donor with classical Hodgkin lymphoma. Each CDR3 is given with its conserved first and last residue. D genes are given only for firm matches. Clone sizes are given selectively: once, few, many, or a class where the clone is expanded.

D gene: .
V gene: TRBV6-5
clone size: .
J gene: TRBJ1-4
CDR3 DNA: TGTGCCAGCAGTTACTATTGGGGGTCTAATGAAAAACTGTTTTTT
CDR3 protein: CASSYYWGSNEKLFF

D gene: .
V gene: TRBV7-9
clone size: .
J gene: TRBJ2-1
CDR3 DNA: TGTGCCAGCAGCTTAGGGAGAGGGGCGGGCGATGAGCAGTTCTTC
CDR3 protein: CASSLGRGAGDEQFF

D gene: .
V gene: TRBV30
clone size: .
J gene: TRBJ1-2
CDR3 DNA: TGTGCCTGGAGGCCGCCTACCTATGGCTACACCTTC
CDR3 protein: CAWRPPTYGYTF

D gene: .
V gene: TRBV27
clone size: once
J gene: TRBJ2-7
CDR3 DNA: TGTGCCAGCAGTAAGGCGGGTTTTGGCTACGAGCAGTACTTC
CDR3 protein: CASSKAGFGYEQYF

D gene: TRBD1
V gene: TRBV2
clone size: .
J gene: TRBJ1-2
CDR3 DNA: TGTGCCAGCAGTGGGGACAGGGGGCGCGGCTACACCTTC
CDR3 protein: CASSGDRGRGYTF

D gene: .
V gene: TRBV7-9
clone size: few
J gene: TRBJ1-1
CDR3 DNA: TGTGCCAGCAGCCCGGGGGGGAACACTGAAGCTTTCTTT
CDR3 protein: CASSPGGNTEAFF

D gene: .
V gene: TRBV6-1
clone size: .
J gene: TRBJ1-5
CDR3 DNA: TGTGCCACCCTGAGGTCGGTCCTTCCTAATCAGCCCCAGCATTTT
CDR3 protein: CATLRSVLPNQPQHF

D gene: TRBD2
V gene: TRBV4-1
clone size: few
J gene: TRBJ2-3
CDR3 DNA: TGCGCCAGCAGCCCTCGGGAGGGAGGGCCTTGGGATACGCAGTATTTT
CDR3 protein: CASSPREGGPWDTQYF

D gene: .
V gene: TRBV29-1
clone size: .
J gene: TRBJ1-2
CDR3 DNA: TGCAGCGTTGGAGGAGTTTATGGCTACACCTTC
CDR3 protein: CSVGGVYGYTF

D gene: .
V gene: TRBV18
clone size: .
J gene: TRBJ1-1
CDR3 DNA: TGTGCCAGCTCACCAAGCAGGGTGGGCCTGAACACTGAAGCTTTCTTT
CDR3 protein: CASSPSRVGLNTEAFF

D gene: TRBD2
V gene: TRBV4-3
clone size: .
J gene: TRBJ2-2
CDR3 DNA: TGCGCCAGCAGCCAGATAACTAGCGGGCGAAACCCCGGGGAGCTGTTTTTT
CDR3 protein: CASSQITSGRNPGELFF

D gene: .
V gene: TRBV11-2
clone size: .
J gene: TRBJ2-7
CDR3 DNA: TGTGCCAGCAGCCCTTTATACGAGCAGTACTTC
CDR3 protein: CASSPLYEQYF

D gene: TRBD1
V gene: TRBV7-7
clone size: .
J gene: TRBJ2-6
CDR3 DNA: TGTGCCAGCAGCTCCGTCGACAGGGACTCTGGGGCCAACGTCCTGACTTTC
CDR3 protein: CASSSVDRDSGANVLTF

D gene: .
V gene: TRBV7-7
clone size: .
J gene: TRBJ2-5
CDR3 DNA: TGTGCTAGCAGCTTAGCCGCCGGAGAGACCCAGTACTTC
CDR3 protein: CASSLAAGETQYF

D gene: .
V gene: TRBV28
clone size: .
J gene: TRBJ1-2
CDR3 DNA: TGTGCCAGCAGTTTATCTATTTCAGGAAGCTTGACTGGCTACACCTTC
CDR3 protein: CASSLSISGSLTGYTF

D gene: .
V gene: TRBV5-6
clone size: once
J gene: TRBJ2-1
CDR3 DNA: TGTGCCAGCAGCCTCAATGCCGGGATTGACAATGAGCAGTTCTTC
CDR3 protein: CASSLNAGIDNEQFF

D gene: .
V gene: TRBV5-1
clone size: .
J gene: TRBJ2-1
CDR3 DNA: TGCGCCAGCAGCTTGGAAGGCCGAGTTGGGCACTCCTACAATGAGCAGTTCTTC
CDR3 protein: CASSLEGRVGHSYNEQFF

D gene: .
V gene: TRBV19
clone size: once
J gene: TRBJ2-1
CDR3 DNA: TGTGCCAGTAGCGAAGGAAACTCCTACAATGAGCAGTTCTTC
CDR3 protein: CASSEGNSYNEQFF

D gene: TRBD1
V gene: TRBV4-3
clone size: .
J gene: TRBJ1-4
CDR3 DNA: TGCGCCAGCAGCCAACGGGGACAGGGCAATGAAAAACTGTTTTTT
CDR3 protein: CASSQRGQGNEKLFF